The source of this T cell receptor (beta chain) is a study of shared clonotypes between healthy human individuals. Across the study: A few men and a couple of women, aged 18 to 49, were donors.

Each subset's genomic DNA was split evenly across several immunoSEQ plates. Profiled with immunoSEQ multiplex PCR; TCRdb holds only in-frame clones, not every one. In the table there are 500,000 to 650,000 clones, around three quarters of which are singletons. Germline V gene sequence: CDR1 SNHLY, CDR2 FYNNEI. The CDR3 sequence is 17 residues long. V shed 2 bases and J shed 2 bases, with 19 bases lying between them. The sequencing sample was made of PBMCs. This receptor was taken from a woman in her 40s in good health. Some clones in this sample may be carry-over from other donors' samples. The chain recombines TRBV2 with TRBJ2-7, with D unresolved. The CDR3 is CASSETVGPKPTYEQYF. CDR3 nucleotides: TGTGCCAGCAGTGAAACGGTCGGACCAAAACCTACCTACGAGCAGTACTTC. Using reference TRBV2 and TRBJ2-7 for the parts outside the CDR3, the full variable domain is EPEVTQTPSHQVTQMGQEVILRCVPISNHLYFYWYRQILGQKVEFLVSFYNNEISEKSEIFDDQFSVERPDGSNFTLKIRSTKLEDSAMYFCASSETVGPKPTYEQYFGPGTRLTVT.